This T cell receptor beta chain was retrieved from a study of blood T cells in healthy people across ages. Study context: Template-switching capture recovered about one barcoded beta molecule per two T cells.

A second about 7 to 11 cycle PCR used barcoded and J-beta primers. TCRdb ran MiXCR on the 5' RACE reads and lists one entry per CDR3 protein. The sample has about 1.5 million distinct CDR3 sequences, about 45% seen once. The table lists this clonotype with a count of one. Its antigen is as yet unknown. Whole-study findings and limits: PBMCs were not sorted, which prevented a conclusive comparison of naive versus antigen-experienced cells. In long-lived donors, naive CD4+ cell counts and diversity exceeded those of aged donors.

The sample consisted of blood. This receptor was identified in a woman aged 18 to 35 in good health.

The CDR3 sequence is CATSDWTSGYNEQYF. The CDR3 region has the DNA TGTGCCACCAGTGATTGGACTAGCGGTTACAATGAGCAGTACTTC. This chain joins TRBV24-1 and TRBJ2-1, with 10 bases aligning to TRBD2. The end of the DNA is better explained by TRBJ2-7, so the J call may be wrong. The germline V gene has CDR1 KGHDR and CDR2 SFDVKD. CDR3 length: 15 residues.